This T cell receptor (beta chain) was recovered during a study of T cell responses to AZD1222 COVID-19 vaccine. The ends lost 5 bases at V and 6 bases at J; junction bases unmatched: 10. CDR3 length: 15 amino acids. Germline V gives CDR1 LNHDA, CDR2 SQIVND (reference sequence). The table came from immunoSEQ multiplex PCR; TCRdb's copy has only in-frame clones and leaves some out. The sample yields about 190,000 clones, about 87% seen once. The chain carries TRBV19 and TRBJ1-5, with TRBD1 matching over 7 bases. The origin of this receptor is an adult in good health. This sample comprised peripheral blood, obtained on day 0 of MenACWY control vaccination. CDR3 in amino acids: CASSATGEGGQPQHF. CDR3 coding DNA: TGTGCCAGTAGTGCCACAGGGGAAGGCGGTCAGCCCCAGCATTTT.